The 20 T cell receptor beta chains reported below all come from one sample, sequenced in a study of CD8 T cells in Susac syndrome (dated by TCRdb to about 2019). The receptor library was made with the immunoSEQ multiplex PCR assay. RNA was extracted using the RNeasy kit, and roughly 0.45 to 1 microgram was reverse transcribed with random hexamers. In TCRdb, the public reads were trimmed at Q25 with fastp and aligned with MiXCR, with productive beta chains retained. Rows matching on CDR3 protein sequence are summarized as one entry with the most common DNA and genes. A total of around 190,000 distinct CDR3 sequences appear in this sample, 90% to 95% of them only once. The ten largest clonotypes hold around 0.093% of the sample. Material: CD4+ T cells from PBMCs. The receptors were sampled from a human donor in good health.

The sample holds one count of this clonotype. The chain links TRBV20-1 to TRBJ2-3; D is unresolved. In germline, CDR1 is DFQATT, CDR2 SNEGSKA (reference sequence). V gave up 4 bases and J gave up 0 bases, with 11 bases separating them. This CDR3 spans 14 amino acids. Here the CDR3 DNA reads TGCAGTGCTAACACCCGGAAGAGCACAGATACGCAGTATTTT. Protein: CSANTRKSTDTQYF.

The rearrangement uses TRBV7-6 and TRBJ2-1; D remains ambiguous. The CDR3 length is 13 residues. Germline assignment: CDR1 SGHVS and CDR2 FNYEAQ. Trimming left V 7 bases short and J 0 bases short, with 7 bases between. The CDR3 DNA follows: TGTGCCAGCATCACCAGCTCCTACAATGAGCAGTTCTTC. Translated, it gives CASITSSYNEQFF.

This clonotype was seen only once. The chain links TRBV14 to TRBJ2-1; TRBD2 is a possible D gene (6 bases). V was shortened by 4 bases and J by 8 bases, with 18 bases between the two germline ends. There are 15 residues in the CDR3. The germline CDR1 and CDR2 sequences are SGHDN and FVKESK. CDR3 DNA sequence: TGTGCCAGCAGCCCTCGCCAGGGTTGGGGGGATGAGCAGTTCTTC. Translating it yields CASSPRQGWGDEQFF.

The V call is TRBV2, the J call TRBJ2-7; unclear D gene. Germline CDR1 reads SNHLY; CDR2 reads FYNNEI. The CDR3 totals 12 residues. V gave up 6 bases and J gave up 4 bases, with 10 bases separating them. The DNA of the CDR3 is TGTGCCAGCAGGAGATCCGCTTACGAGCAGTACGTC. Protein sequence: CASRRSAYEQYV.

This chain uses TRBV30 with TRBJ2-1; possibly TRBD1 for D (5 bases). The CDR3 contains 12 residues. V was clipped by 0 bases and J by 13 bases, with 13 bases between them. Germline lookup yields CDR1 GTSNPN and CDR2 SVGIG (reference sequence). The CDR3 region is CAWSVQEEFQFF. In nucleotides, the CDR3 is TGTGCCTGGAGTGTACAGGAAGAGTTTCAGTTCTTC.

The chain is built from TRBV9 and TRBJ1-5; D perhaps matches TRBD1 (6 bases). The V gene lost 0 bases and the J gene lost 2 bases, with 12 bases spanning the gap. Germline V gene data show CDR1 as SGDLS and CDR2 as YYNGEE. This CDR3 has 16 amino acids. In DNA form, the CDR3 reads TGTGCCAGCAGCGTAGGGGTAGGGGGGGGCAATCAGCCCCAGCATTTT. This sequence encodes CASSVGVGGGNQPQHF.

The chain couples TRBV18 to TRBJ2-7; D ambiguous. This CDR3 has 18 amino acids. CDR1 is KGHSH, CDR2 LQKENI, per germline. V dropped 2 bases and J dropped 2 bases, with 22 bases sitting between them. DNA of the CDR3: TGTGCCAGCTCACCAAAAGGAACAGACCTATTATACGCCTACGAGCAGTACTTC. This gives the protein CASSPKGTDLLYAYEQYF.

The chain links TRBV7-9 to TRBJ2-2; D ambiguous. The CDR3 contains 14 residues. Per the germline V gene, CDR1 is SEHNR and CDR2 is FQNEAQ (reference sequence). The V end lost 2 bases, the J end lost 5 bases, and 9 bases lay between the germline ends. As DNA, the CDR3 is TGTGCCAGCAGCTTAACAAGTGGGACCGGGGAGCTGTTTTTT. Translating gives CASSLTSGTGELFF.

This chain uses TRBV6-5 with TRBJ1-1; TRBD1 is a possible D gene (5 bases). This CDR3 region has 14 residues. From germline, CDR1 is MNHEY and CDR2 SVGAGI. Trimming took 6 bases from V and 6 from J, leaving 17 bases between them. CDR3 in DNA: TGTGCCAGCAGCACCCGAGCAGGGAGGGCTGAAGCTTTCTTT. Residues: CASSTRAGRAEAFF.

CDR3 in DNA: TGTGCCAGCAGTTTATATCAGGGCCCCTATAGCAATCAGCCCCAGCATTTT. Amino acid sequence: CASSLYQGPYSNQPQHF. V gene TRBV27 combines with J gene TRBJ1-5, with a possible D match to TRBD1 (5 bases). Germline lookup yields CDR1 MNHEY and CDR2 SMNVEV (reference sequence). The CDR3 loop spans 17 amino acids. Trimming took 1 base from V and 0 from J, leaving 13 bases between them.

V is TRBV4-3 and J is TRBJ1-5; 7 bases fit TRBD1. The CDR3 sequence is 15 residues long. The germline V gene encodes CDR1 LGHNA and CDR2 YSLEER. V lost 0 bases to trimming and J lost 7 bases; unmatched junction nucleotides: 6. The CDR3 nucleotides read TGCGCCAGCAGCCAAGAGACAGGGTTGGGGCAGCCCCAGCATTTT. It specifies CASSQETGLGQPQHF.

This clonotype was detected only once. J is TRBJ2-1 and V is TRBV5-1; maybe TRBD2 (5 bases). This CDR3 comprises 16 residues. Trimming stripped 0 bases from V and 0 bases from J, with 10 bases between. The V gene's germline CDR1 is SGHRS and CDR2 YFSETQ. CDR3 protein: CASSLEVGSSYNEQFF. CDR3 nucleotides: TGCGCCAGCAGCTTGGAGGTAGGGAGCTCCTACAATGAGCAGTTCTTC.

The V gene is TRBV12-3 or TRBV12-4, the J gene TRBJ2-3; no firm D call. The CDR3 spans 12 residues. V was shortened by 7 bases and J by 8 bases, with 13 bases between the two germline ends. DNA for the CDR3: TGTGCCAGCACCACCTCCGAGGTTACGCAGTATTTT. The encoded protein is CASTTSEVTQYF.

The genes are TRBV7-2 and TRBJ2-7, with TRBD1 as a possible D gene (5 bases). CDR1 is SGHTA and CDR2 is FQGNSA in the germline V gene. The CDR3 extends over 14 amino acids. V was cut by 5 bases and J by 4 bases, with 15 bases left in between. The CDR3 region has the DNA TGTGCCAGCAGCCCCAACAGGAATACTTACGAGCAGTACTTC. Amino acid sequence: CASSPNRNTYEQYF.

The chain is built from TRBV30 and TRBJ1-2; 7 nucleotides agree with TRBD1. Germline lookup yields CDR1 GTSNPN and CDR2 SVGIG (reference sequence). This CDR3 has 13 residues. V shed 1 base, J shed 4 bases, and the junction held 3 bases outside the gene matches. The CDR3 bases are TGTGCCTGGAGTGGACAGGGATTCTATGGCTACACCTTC. As protein: CAWSGQGFYGYTF.

The chain carries TRBV20-1 and TRBJ1-4; the D gene is possibly TRBD1 (6 bases). CDR1 is DFQATT and CDR2 is SNEGSKA in the germline V gene (reference sequence). This CDR3 region has 14 residues. V was trimmed by 1 base and J by 8 bases, leaving 14 bases between them. CDR3 sequence reads: CSARAGAGDEKLFF. The DNA of the CDR3 is TGCAGTGCTAGAGCGGGAGCAGGGGACGAAAAACTGTTTTTT.

This clonotype was observed a single time. J is TRBJ1-1 and V is TRBV5-1, with a weak D call TRBD1 (6 bases). The length of the CDR3 is 14 residues. Trimming stripped 3 bases from V and 2 bases from J, with 11 bases between. Germline CDR1 reads SGHRS; CDR2 reads YFSETQ. The CDR3 is CASSSTGLNTEAFF. In DNA, the CDR3 is TGCGCCAGCAGCTCGACAGGCCTTAACACTGAAGCTTTCTTT.

The chain has TRBV29-1 and TRBJ1-4; 8 bases map to TRBD1. The CDR3 spans 13 residues. Germline CDR1 and CDR2: SQVTM and ANQGSEA. The J segment lost 4 bases and the V segment lost 5 bases, leaving 3 bases of the junction unmatched. CDR3 protein: CSVRDRSNEKLFF. CDR3 bases: TGCAGCGTTCGGGACAGGAGTAATGAAAAACTGTTTTTT. Full variable domain (rest looked up from reference TRBV29-1 and TRBJ1-4): SAVISQKPSRDICQRGTSLTIQCQVDSQVTMMFWYRQQPGQSLTLIATANQGSEATYESGFVIDKFPISRPNLTFSTLTVSNMSPEDSSIYLCSVRDRSNEKLFFGSGTQLSVL.

This clonotype has a single count. The chain uses TRBV11-2 and TRBJ2-1; 7 bases match TRBD1. With V trimmed by 11 bases and J by 3 bases, 1 base remained unmatched. This CDR3 has 11 residues. Germline V gene lookup returns CDR1 SGHAT and CDR2 FQNNGV. CDR3 coding DNA: TGTGCCTGGGACAGCTACAATGAGCAGTTCTTC. This translates into CAWDSYNEQFF. Full variable domain (rest looked up from reference TRBV11-2 and TRBJ2-1): EAGVAQSPRYKIIEKRQSVAFWCNPISGHATLYWYQQILGQGPKLLIQFQNNGVVDDSQLPKDRFSAERLKGVDSTLKIQPAKLEDSAVYLCAWDSYNEQFFGPGTRLTVL.

The chain's CDR3 is CASSPDRGGQPQHF. The CDR3 region has the DNA TGTGCCAGCTCACCCGACAGGGGGGGTCAGCCCCAGCATTTT. J is TRBJ1-5 and V is TRBV18, with 9 positions matching TRBD1. The V and J ends lost 3 bases and 6 bases, in that order; junction bases with no gene match: 3. The CDR3 length is 14 residues. The germline CDR1 and CDR2 sequences are KGHSH and LQKENI.